This T cell receptor (beta chain) emerged from a study of T cell changes during pregnancy in multiple sclerosis. The junction had 8 bases not matched to a gene; V was cut back by 1 base and J by 0 bases. The length of the CDR3 is 17 residues. From germline, CDR1 is GTSNPN and CDR2 SVGIG (reference sequence). TCRdb keeps only in-frame clones here, not all; method: immunoSEQ multiplex PCR. Of about 100,000 clones in the sample, roughly 92% are singletons; the top ten hold less than 1%. The J gene is TRBJ1-3, the V gene TRBV30; 8 bases agree with TRBD1. This specimen was peripheral blood, taken after pregnancy. The sequence was obtained from a female donor with multiple sclerosis, enrolled in a pregnancy study. CDR3 DNA: TGTGCCTGGAGTGCCCAGGGGGCAGGCAGCTCTGGAAACACCATATATTTT. It translates to CAWSAQGAGSSGNTIYF.